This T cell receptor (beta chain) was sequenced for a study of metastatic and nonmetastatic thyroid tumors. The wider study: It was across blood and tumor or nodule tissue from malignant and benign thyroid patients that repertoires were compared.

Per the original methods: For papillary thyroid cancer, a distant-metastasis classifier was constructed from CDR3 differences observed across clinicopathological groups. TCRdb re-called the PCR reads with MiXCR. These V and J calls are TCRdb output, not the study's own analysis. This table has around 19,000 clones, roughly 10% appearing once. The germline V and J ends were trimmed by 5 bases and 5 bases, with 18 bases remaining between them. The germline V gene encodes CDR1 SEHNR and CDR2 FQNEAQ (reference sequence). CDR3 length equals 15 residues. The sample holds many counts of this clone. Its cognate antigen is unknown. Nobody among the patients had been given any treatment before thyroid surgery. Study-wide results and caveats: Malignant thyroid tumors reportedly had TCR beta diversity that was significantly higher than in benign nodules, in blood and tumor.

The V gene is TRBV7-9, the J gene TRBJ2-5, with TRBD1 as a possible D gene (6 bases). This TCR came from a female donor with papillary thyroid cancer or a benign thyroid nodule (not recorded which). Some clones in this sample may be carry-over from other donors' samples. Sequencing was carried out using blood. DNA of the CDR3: TGTGCCAGCAGCCCGGTTCTGGGGGCAGGGGAGACCCAGTACTTC. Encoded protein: CASSPVLGAGETQYF.